The rows below give T cell receptor beta chains drawn from one sample of a study of T cells expressing NK-cell markers. One entry per CDR3 protein, without DNA, is what TCRdb gives after re-calling the 5' RACE reads. The table lists a few hundred thousand distinct CDR3 sequences. The sample taken for sequencing was blood T cells: a sorted CD56 or NKG2C T cell subset, CD4+ or CD8+ T cells, or bulk PBMC T cells (not recorded which). These receptors were taken from a man between 18 and 35 years old in good health. CDR3s include the opening cysteine and the closing phenylalanine or tryptophan.

v_call	j_call	cdr3_aa
TRBV12-3/TRBV12-4	TRBJ2-1	CASSFAGRVDEQFF
TRBV18	TRBJ2-1	CASSPREGGRGNEQFF
TRBV6-1	TRBJ2-2	CASTRESNTGELFF
TRBV5-1	TRBJ1-6	CASSLTGGWNSPLHF
TRBV9	TRBJ2-3	CASSAHGTPLEVDTQYF
TRBV7-8	TRBJ1-2	CASSPTDSNYGYTF
TRBV12-3/TRBV12-4	TRBJ2-6	CASSLRVLIGANVLTF
TRBV6-6	TRBJ1-2	CASSYQGNYGYTF
TRBV12-3/TRBV12-4	TRBJ2-1	CATAGTGPYNEQFF
TRBV29-1	TRBJ2-5	CSAKGDGRRAETQYF
TRBV7-2	TRBJ2-7	CASSRREGPHEQYF
TRBV5-1	TRBJ2-1	CASSPGSSGRVDEQFF
TRBV24-1	TRBJ2-2	CATRQGDSDTGELFF
TRBV12-3/TRBV12-4	TRBJ1-1	CASSFPKLGTTNTEAFF
TRBV3-1	TRBJ2-2	CASSQAGNGELFF
TRBV5-1	TRBJ2-3	CASSFQGWQYF
TRBV27	TRBJ2-1	CASSFRFLAGAHNEQFF
TRBV21-1	TRBJ2-7	CASSKGPRTSGRYEQYF
TRBV7-9	TRBJ2-2	CASSLDRGRNTGELFF
TRBV28	TRBJ1-1	CASRPTGGLAEAFF
TRBV29-1	TRBJ1-1	CSAASGGPETEAFF
TRBV20-1	TRBJ2-7	CSASGTSTYEQYF
TRBV20-1	TRBJ2-1	CSAFLAGGPSEQFF
TRBV5-1	TRBJ1-1	CASSLWERNTEAFF
TRBV5-4	TRBJ1-3	CASSLAERSGNTIYF
TRBV20-1	TRBJ1-1	CSAPTGVNTEAFF
TRBV19	TRBJ2-4	CASSTGQGNIQYF
TRBV12-3/TRBV12-4	TRBJ2-1	CASSLRSGALYNEQFF
TRBV29-1	TRBJ2-3	CSVSGLAGTDTQYF
TRBV18	TRBJ1-1	CASSRPAGTINTEAFF
TRBV5-1	TRBJ2-3	CASSFYLLAGGSPFTDTQYF
TRBV12-3/TRBV12-4	TRBJ1-4	CASSRTGFGEKLFF
TRBV24-1	TRBJ2-2	CATSGLVWGELFF
TRBV2	TRBJ2-1	CASMGDLGNEQFF
TRBV12-5	TRBJ2-1	CASGVLQRGNEQFF
TRBV6-5	TRBJ1-4	CASSYFGAPRGEKLFF
TRBV25-1	TRBJ2-3	CASSPQTGWRDTQYF
TRBV12-3/TRBV12-4	TRBJ2-3	CASSPQTSGSGTDTQYF
TRBV7-6	TRBJ1-2	CASSFRQGPLETYGYTF
TRBV4-1	TRBJ2-2	CASSQASSTGELFF
TRBV20-1	TRBJ1-5	CSARPGQAANQPQHF
TRBV10-3	TRBJ2-1	CAIRSSGGYNEQFF
TRBV29-1	TRBJ2-3	CSVSRIGGDTQYF
TRBV12-3/TRBV12-4	TRBJ2-5	CASKDRTVSETQYF
TRBV12-3/TRBV12-4	TRBJ1-5	CASSLGRRGNQPQHF
TRBV5-4	TRBJ2-2	CASSPEGGSRGELFF
TRBV6-2/TRBV6-3	TRBJ2-3	CASSYSSAVGSTDTQYF
TRBV5-4	TRBJ1-6	CASSLDRESPLHF
TRBV4-3	TRBJ2-3	CASSYGLASDTQYF
TRBV10-3	TRBJ2-1	CAISDLQSQKSYNEQFF
TRBV5-1	TRBJ1-1	CASSSRQGINTEAFF
TRBV28	TRBJ2-4	CASSSPEGNIQYF
TRBV28	TRBJ1-2	CASSLLMVRTVYGYTF
TRBV7-9	TRBJ2-6	CASSLDPGWAVVLTF
TRBV18	TRBJ2-4	CASSPFWAADIQYF
TRBV3-1	TRBJ2-3	CASSQEGNTQYF
TRBV12-3/TRBV12-4	TRBJ2-7	CASSSNNKYEQYF
TRBV12-3/TRBV12-4	TRBJ2-3	CASSQGTADTQYF
TRBV20-1	TRBJ2-4	CSAIYLAKNIQYF
TRBV28	TRBJ1-5	CASSRVRTGGINQPQHF